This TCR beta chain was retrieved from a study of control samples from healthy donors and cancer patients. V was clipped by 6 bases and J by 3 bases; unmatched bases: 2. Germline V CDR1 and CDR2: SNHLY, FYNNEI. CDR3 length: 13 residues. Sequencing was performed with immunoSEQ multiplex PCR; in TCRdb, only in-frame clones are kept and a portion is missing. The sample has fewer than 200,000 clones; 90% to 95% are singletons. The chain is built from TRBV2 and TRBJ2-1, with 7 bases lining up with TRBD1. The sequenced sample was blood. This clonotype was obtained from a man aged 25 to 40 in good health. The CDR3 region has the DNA TGTGCCAGCAGCCGGGACAGCTACAATGAGCAGTTCTTC. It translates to CASSRDSYNEQFF.